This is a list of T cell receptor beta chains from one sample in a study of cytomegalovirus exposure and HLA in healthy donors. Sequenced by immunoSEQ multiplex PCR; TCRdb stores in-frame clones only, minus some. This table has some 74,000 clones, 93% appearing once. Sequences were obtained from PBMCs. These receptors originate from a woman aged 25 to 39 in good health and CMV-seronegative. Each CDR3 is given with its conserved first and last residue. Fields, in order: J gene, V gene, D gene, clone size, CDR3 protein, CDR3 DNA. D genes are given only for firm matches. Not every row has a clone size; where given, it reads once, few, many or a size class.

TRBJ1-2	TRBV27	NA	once	CASSHTPRRGNYGYTF	TGTGCCAGCAGCCACACACCTCGAAGGGGTAACTATGGCTACACCTTC
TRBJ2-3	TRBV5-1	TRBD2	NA	CASSSYSGGLGDTQYF	TGCGCCAGCAGCTCCTATAGCGGGGGTCTGGGAGATACGCAGTATTTT
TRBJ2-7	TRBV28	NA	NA	CATDDSSYEQYF	TGTGCCACCGATGACAGCTCCTACGAGCAGTACTTC
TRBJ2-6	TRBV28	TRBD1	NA	CASSFPQGVRTGANVLTF	TGTGCCAGCAGTTTCCCGCAGGGGGTTAGAACTGGGGCCAACGTCCTGACTTTC
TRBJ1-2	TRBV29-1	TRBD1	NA	CSVTALDRAYGYTF	TGCAGCGTAACTGCCCTCGACAGGGCATATGGCTACACCTTC
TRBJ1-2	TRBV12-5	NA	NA	CASGLTGNGYTF	TGTGCTAGTGGTTTGACAGGGAATGGCTACACCTTC
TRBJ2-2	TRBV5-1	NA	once	CASRMGQFDTGELFF	TGCGCCAGCAGGATGGGCCAATTTGACACCGGGGAGCTGTTTTTT
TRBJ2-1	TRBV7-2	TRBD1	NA	CASSLGGQGGYNEQFF	TGTGCCAGCAGCTTAGGAGGACAGGGCGGCTACAATGAGCAGTTCTTC
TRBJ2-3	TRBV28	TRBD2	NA	CASSALEGLAGGTDTQYF	TGTGCCAGCAGCGCCCTCGAGGGACTAGCGGGGGGCACAGATACGCAGTATTTT
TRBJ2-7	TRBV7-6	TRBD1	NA	CASSFSPPGQVSEEQYF	TGTGCCAGCAGCTTCTCCCCTCCCGGACAGGTCTCGGAGGAGCAGTACTTC
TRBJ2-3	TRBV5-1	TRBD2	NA	CASSSTGTTGGTQYF	TGCGCCAGCAGCTCTACCGGGACTACCGGCGGTACGCAGTATTTT
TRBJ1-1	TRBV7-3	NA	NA	CASSLAGDTEAFF	TGTGCCAGCAGCTTAGCGGGGGACACTGAAGCTTTCTTT
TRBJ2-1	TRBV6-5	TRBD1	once	CASRQDRGFYNEQFF	TGTGCCAGCAGACAAGACAGGGGCTTCTACAATGAGCAGTTCTTC
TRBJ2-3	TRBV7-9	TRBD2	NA	CASTPRGLATDTQYF	TGTGCCAGCACCCCTAGGGGACTAGCGACAGATACGCAGTATTTT
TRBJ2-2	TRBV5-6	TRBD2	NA	CASSPGGAARAGELFF	TGTGCCAGCAGCCCGGGGGGGGCGGCCCGGGCCGGGGAGCTGTTTTTT
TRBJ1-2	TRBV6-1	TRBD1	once	CASIIGGEDYGYTF	TGTGCCAGCATAATAGGGGGCGAAGACTATGGCTACACCTTC
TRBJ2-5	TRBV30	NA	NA	CAWSVMAGETQYF	TGTGCCTGGAGTGTTATGGCCGGGGAGACCCAGTACTTC
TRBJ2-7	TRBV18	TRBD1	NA	CASSPGQGPYEQYF	TGTGCCAGCTCACCGGGACAGGGTCCCTACGAGCAGTACTTC
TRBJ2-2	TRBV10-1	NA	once	CASKRSKNTGELFF	TGCGCCAGCAAGCGTTCGAAGAACACCGGGGAGCTGTTTTTT
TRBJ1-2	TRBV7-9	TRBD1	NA	CASSLGQGDGYTF	TGTGCCAGCAGCTTAGGCCAGGGGGATGGCTACACCTTC
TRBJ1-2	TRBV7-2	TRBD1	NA	CASSASGGVGGYTF	TGTGCCAGCAGCGCCTCAGGGGGCGTCGGTGGCTACACCTTC
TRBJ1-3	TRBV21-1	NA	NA	CASSKQGSSGNTIYF	TGTGCCAGCAGCAAACAGGGGAGCTCTGGAAACACCATATATTTT
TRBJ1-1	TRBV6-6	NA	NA	CASSYFITDTEAFF	TGTGCCAGCAGTTACTTTATCACGGACACTGAAGCTTTCTTT
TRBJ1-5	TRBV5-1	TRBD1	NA	CASSLLQGIQPQHF	TGCGCCAGCAGCTTATTACAGGGGATTCAGCCCCAGCATTTT
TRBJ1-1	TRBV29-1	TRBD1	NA	CSADRDGTEAFF	TGCAGCGCAGACAGGGATGGCACTGAAGCTTTCTTT
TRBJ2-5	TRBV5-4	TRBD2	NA	CASSLREAGVKETQYF	TGTGCCAGCAGCTTGCGTGAGGCGGGGGTAAAAGAGACCCAGTACTTC
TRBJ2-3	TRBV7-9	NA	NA	CASSVDWDSKGTDTQYF	TGTGCCAGCAGCGTCGATTGGGACTCTAAGGGCACAGATACGCAGTATTTT
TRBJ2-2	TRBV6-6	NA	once	CASSYQTGELFF	TGTGCCAGCAGTTACCAGACCGGGGAGCTGTTTTTT
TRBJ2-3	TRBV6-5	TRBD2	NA	CASSYGRGATDTQYF	TGTGCCAGCAGTTACGGGCGGGGGGCCACAGATACGCAGTATTTT
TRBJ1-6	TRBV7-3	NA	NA	CASSISGGGSSPLHF	TGTGCCAGCAGCATCAGCGGGGGGGGAAGCTCACCCCTCCACTTT
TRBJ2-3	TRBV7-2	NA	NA	CASSLQVGQILGGTDTQYF	TGTGCCAGCAGCTTACAAGTCGGACAAATCCTCGGGGGAACAGATACGCAGTATTTT
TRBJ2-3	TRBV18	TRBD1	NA	CASSPQGQGARNTQYF	TGTGCCAGCTCACCACAGGGACAGGGGGCTCGAAATACGCAGTATTTT
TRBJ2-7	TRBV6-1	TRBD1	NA	CASSGTGGIDEQYF	TGTGCCAGCAGTGGGACAGGGGGTATCGACGAGCAGTACTTC
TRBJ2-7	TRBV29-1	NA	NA	CSVTTVSYEQYF	TGCAGCGTAACGACAGTCAGCTACGAGCAGTACTTC
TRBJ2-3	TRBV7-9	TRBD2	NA	CASRPPRAGGLLNTQYF	TGTGCCAGCAGACCTCCGAGAGCGGGAGGACTGTTGAATACGCAGTATTTT
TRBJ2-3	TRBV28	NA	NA	CASSPRNTQYF	TGTGCCAGCAGCCCGAGGAATACGCAGTATTTT
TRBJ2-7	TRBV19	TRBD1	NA	CASSIAGTGAYEQYF	TGTGCCAGTAGTATCGCGGGGACAGGGGCGTACGAGCAGTACTTC
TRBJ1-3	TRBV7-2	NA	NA	CASSPRGPRNTIYF	TGTGCCAGCAGCCCCCGCGGGCCACGAAACACCATATATTTT
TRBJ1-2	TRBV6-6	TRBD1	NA	CASRQTGGDSYTF	TGTGCCAGCAGGCAGACAGGGGGCGATAGCTACACCTTC
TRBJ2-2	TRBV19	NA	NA	CAKLRGLNTGELFF	TGTGCCAAACTTAGGGGGTTGAACACCGGGGAGCTGTTTTTT
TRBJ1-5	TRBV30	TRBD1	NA	CAWSPTGVWSNQPQHF	TGTGCCTGGAGTCCGACAGGGGTCTGGAGCAATCAGCCCCAGCATTTT
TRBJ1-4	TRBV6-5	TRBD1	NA	CASSYSWDSYEKLFF	TGTGCCAGCAGTTACAGTTGGGACAGCTATGAAAAACTGTTTTTT
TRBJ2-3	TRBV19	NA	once	CASSIYLRDTYTDTQYF	TGTGCCAGTAGTATATACCTCCGGGACACATACACAGATACGCAGTATTTT
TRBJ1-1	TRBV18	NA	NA	CASSLDATGFTEAFF	TGTGCCAGCTCATTGGACGCCACAGGATTCACTGAAGCTTTCTTT
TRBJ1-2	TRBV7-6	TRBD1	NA	CASSDRQGADGYTF	TGTGCCAGCAGCGACAGACAGGGGGCCGATGGCTACACCTTC
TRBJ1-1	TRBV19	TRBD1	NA	CASIDRGHTEAFF	TGTGCCAGTATAGACAGGGGGCACACTGAAGCTTTCTTT
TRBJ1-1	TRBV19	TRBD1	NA	CASRPFTGGETEAFF	TGTGCCAGTAGGCCGTTTACAGGGGGCGAAACTGAAGCTTTCTTT
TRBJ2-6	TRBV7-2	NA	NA	CASSLELAGANVLTF	TGTGCCAGCAGCTTGGAGTTAGCTGGGGCCAACGTCCTGACTTTC
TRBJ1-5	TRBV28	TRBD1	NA	CASTGPGTGEQPQHF	TGTGCCAGCACCGGACCCGGGACAGGGGAACAGCCCCAGCATTTT
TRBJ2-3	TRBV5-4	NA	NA	CASSLSPGDTQYF	TGTGCCAGCAGCTTAAGTCCGGGAGATACGCAGTATTTT
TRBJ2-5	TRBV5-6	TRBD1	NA	CASSFRGRETQYF	TGTGCCAGCAGCTTCAGGGGGCGGGAGACCCAGTACTTC
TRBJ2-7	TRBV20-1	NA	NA	CSALQGNEQYF	TGCAGTGCTTTGCAGGGAAACGAGCAGTACTTC
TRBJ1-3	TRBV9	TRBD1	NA	CASSPTGQGGSGNTIYF	TGTGCCAGCAGCCCCACCGGACAGGGTGGGTCTGGAAACACCATATATTTT
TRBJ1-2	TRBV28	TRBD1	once	CASKGQLVDGYTF	TGTGCCAGCAAGGGACAGCTTGTCGATGGCTACACCTTC
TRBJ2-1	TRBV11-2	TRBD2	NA	CASSLIRGSIDNEQFF	TGTGCCAGCAGCTTAATCCGCGGGAGTATCGACAATGAGCAGTTCTTC
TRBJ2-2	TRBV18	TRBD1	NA	CASSGQGNTGELFF	TGTGCCAGCTCGGGACAGGGGAACACCGGGGAGCTGTTTTTT
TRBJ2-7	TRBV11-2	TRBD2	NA	CASSLDLASGRPEQYF	TGTGCCAGCAGCTTAGATTTGGCTAGCGGGAGACCCGAGCAGTACTTC